Listed here are 23 T cell receptor beta chains from one sample, sequenced in a study of cytomegalovirus exposure and HLA in healthy donors. A multiplex PCR was run with 60 Vbeta primers and 13 Jbeta primers. Using immunoSEQ multiplex PCR, the repertoire was profiled, and TCRdb retains in-frame clones only, with some absent. The profile shows some 150,000 clones, nearly 80% of them singletons. Sequencing input: PBMCs. These receptors all stem from a man between 40 and 49 years old in good health and CMV-seropositive.

This clone was seen a single time. The V and J genes are TRBV27 and TRBJ2-5; 8 nucleotides align to TRBD1. CDR3 length: 14 residues. V lost 6 bases and J lost 7; bases outside the gene matches: 10. Germline CDR1 is MNHEY and CDR2 is SMNVEV (reference sequence). The CDR3 region has the DNA TGTGCCAGCAGGGATCAGGGGGCTGGGGGGACCCAGTACTTC. It codes for CASRDQGAGGTQYF.

This clone was detected only a few times. The CDR3 nucleotides read TGTGCCAGCAGCCGGGACAGGGTGGCCGGGGAGCTGTTTTTT. Translation gives CASSRDRVAGELFF. This chain joins TRBV11-1 and TRBJ2-2, with 9 bases that match TRBD1. This CDR3 has 14 amino acids. Unmatched junction bases numbered 4, after V lost 5 bases and J lost 6 bases. Per the germline V gene, CDR1 is SGHAT and CDR2 is FQDESV (reference sequence).

The chain is built from TRBV7-8 and TRBJ2-7, with D hard to call. V was pared by 1 base and J by 3 bases, with 10 bases between. The CDR3 contains 14 residues. The germline gives CDR1 SGHVS, CDR2 FQNEAQ. Here the CDR3 DNA reads TGTGCCAGCAGCTTAGTGGAGATTAACTACGAGCAGTACTTC. Amino acid sequence: CASSLVEINYEQYF. The full variable domain, completed using reference TRBV7-8 and TRBJ2-7, is GAGVSQSPRYKVAKRGQDVALRCDPISGHVSLFWYQQALGQGPEFLTYFQNEAQLDKSGLPSDRFFAERPEGSVSTLKIQRTQQEDSAVYLCASSLVEINYEQYFGPGTRLTVT.

The chain employs TRBV7-3 and TRBJ2-6; a possible D gene is TRBD1 (6 bases). The germline V gene encodes CDR1 SGHTA and CDR2 FQGTGA. V was cut by 1 base and J by 0 bases, with 19 bases left in between. This CDR3 contains 20 residues. The CDR3 DNA follows: TGTGCCAGCAGCTTAATTGCTACGGACAGTTTAATCTCTGGGGCCAACGTCCTGACTTTC. It encodes CASSLIATDSLISGANVLTF.

The J gene is TRBJ1-2, the V gene TRBV6-6, with D perhaps matching TRBD1 (5 bases). The V gene lost 2 bases and the J gene lost 5 bases, with 15 bases spanning the gap. The V gene's germline CDR1 is MNHNY and CDR2 SVGAGI (reference sequence). This CDR3 spans 15 amino acids. The CDR3 reads CASSYADTFSYGYTF. In nucleotides, the CDR3 is TGTGCCAGCAGTTACGCGGACACCTTTTCTTATGGCTACACCTTC.

In this sample, this clone turned up a few times. This chain joins TRBV5-4 and TRBJ1-3; D gene unclear. The V gene's germline CDR1 is SGHNT and CDR2 YYREEE (reference sequence). This CDR3 region has 15 residues. The V and J ends lost 2 bases and 0 bases respectively, with 9 bases between them. The CDR3 reads CASSFNSLSGNTIYF. CDR3 DNA: TGTGCCAGCAGCTTCAACAGTCTCTCTGGAAACACCATATATTTT.

This clone was seen a single time. V is TRBV19 and J is TRBJ2-2; weak D call: TRBD1 (7 bases). CDR3 size: 15 residues. V lost 5 bases to trimming and J lost 5 bases, with 15 bases between them. Germline-derived CDR1 and CDR2 are LNHDA and SQIVND (reference sequence). CDR3: CASSPGRGATGELFF. The CDR3 region has the DNA TGTGCCAGTAGTCCGGGCAGGGGGGCGACCGGGGAGCTGTTTTTT.

The DNA for the CDR3 is TGTGCCAGCAGTGAAGTAGCGGAAGATACGCAGTATTTT. It is translated as CASSEVAEDTQYF. The chain uses TRBV6-4 and TRBJ2-3; D possibly corresponds to TRBD2 (6 bases). CDR1 is MRHNA and CDR2 is SNTAGT in the germline V gene. V was shortened by 3 bases and J by 5 bases, with 9 bases between the two germline ends. This CDR3 has 13 amino acids.

This clone turned up a few times. This chain uses TRBV5-1 with TRBJ2-7; D might be TRBD2 (5 bases). This CDR3 region has 16 residues. Per the germline V gene, CDR1 is SGHRS and CDR2 is YFSETQ. The ends were cut back, 3 bases at V and 0 bases at J, with 16 bases in the middle. Written as DNA, the CDR3 is TGCGCCAGCAGCTCATCGGTCGGCGGGTACTCCTACGAGCAGTACTTC. It specifies CASSSSVGGYSYEQYF.

The chain carries TRBV10-3 and TRBJ1-2, with 9 positions matching TRBD1. Germline CDR1 reads ENHRY; CDR2 reads SYGVKD. The CDR3 contains 17 residues. The V segment lost 4 bases and the J segment 3 bases; nucleotides outside the gene matches: 12. In DNA form, the CDR3 reads TGTGCCATCAGTGCCGGACAGGGGCGTCGCGAGGACTATGGCTACACCTTC. Protein product: CAISAGQGRREDYGYTF.

The rearrangement joins TRBV4-2 to TRBJ1-2, with D maybe TRBD1 (5 bases). CDR1 and CDR2 (germline): LGHNA, YNFKEQ. V lost 1 base, J lost 5 bases, and 8 bases lay in between. The length of the CDR3 is 13 residues. This chain's CDR3 is CASSQGGVYGYTF. CDR3 nucleotide sequence: TGTGCCAGCAGCCAAGGGGGGGTTTATGGCTACACCTTC.

The V gene is TRBV29-1, the J gene TRBJ2-7; the match to TRBD2 covers 7 bases. The germline V gene encodes CDR1 SQVTM and CDR2 ANQGSEA. CDR3 length: 16 amino acids. Losses at the gene ends were 0 bases for V and 1 base for J; bases not matched to a gene: 9. CDR3 sequence reads: CSVEDPGGEGSYEQYF. In nucleotides, the CDR3 is TGCAGCGTTGAAGATCCTGGAGGGGAGGGATCCTACGAGCAGTACTTC.

This chain links TRBV6-1 with TRBJ2-3; 8 bases fit TRBD1. Trimming took 6 bases from V and 3 from J; bases not matched to a gene: 5. This CDR3 comprises 14 residues. The V gene's germline CDR1 is MNHNS and CDR2 SASEGT. The CDR3 loop reads CASRLQGGTDTQYF. In DNA, the CDR3 is TGTGCCAGCAGGCTACAGGGGGGAACAGATACGCAGTATTTT.

This rearrangement joins TRBV6-6 to TRBJ2-7; weak D call: TRBD1 (6 bases). Germline V gene sequence: CDR1 MNHNY, CDR2 SVGAGI (reference sequence). CDR3 size: 15 residues. Trimming removed 2 bases at V and 4 bases at J, with 15 bases between. Here the CDR3 DNA reads TGTGCCAGCAGTTACCCCGGGACAACCAAATACGAGCAGTACTTC. Translated, it gives CASSYPGTTKYEQYF.

The chain joins TRBV6-5 to TRBJ2-5; the D gene is possibly TRBD2 (7 bases). The germline V gene has CDR1 MNHEY and CDR2 SVGAGI. The CDR3 loop spans 13 amino acids. Deletions cut 8 bases from V and 4 bases from J, with 14 bases between. CDR3 bases: TGTGCCAGCGGGGGGGGGCGCCGAGAGACCCAGTACTTC. Its protein product is CASGGGRRETQYF.

The chain couples TRBV2 to TRBJ1-2, with 10 bases identical to TRBD1. Looked up from germline, CDR1 is SNHLY and CDR2 is FYNNEI. Trimming took 6 bases from V and 0 from J; bases not matched to a gene: 7. The length of the CDR3 is 16 residues. The CDR3 sequence: CASRPDGTGANYGYTF. The DNA of the CDR3 is TGTGCCAGCAGGCCCGACGGGACAGGGGCTAACTATGGCTACACCTTC.

The V and J genes are TRBV29-1 and TRBJ1-2, with D possibly being TRBD1 (6 bases). This CDR3 is 14 amino acids long. CDR1 is SQVTM and CDR2 is ANQGSEA in the germline V gene. V dropped 3 bases and J dropped 6 bases, with 17 bases sitting between them. CDR3 in DNA: TGCAGCGTTGAGCACAGGGAAACTTTCGATGGCTACACCTTC. This sequence encodes CSVEHRETFDGYTF.

The rearrangement joins TRBV4-3 to TRBJ2-2; D possibly corresponds to TRBD2 (5 bases). The CDR3 sequence is 17 residues long. The V end lost 0 bases, the J end lost 0 bases, and 11 bases lay between the germline ends. Germline-derived CDR1 and CDR2 are LGHNA and YSLEER. CDR3 amino acids: CASSQDHPEANTGELFF. In nucleotides, the CDR3 is TGCGCCAGCAGCCAAGATCACCCGGAGGCGAACACCGGGGAGCTGTTTTTT.

This clone was detected only a few times. This chain links TRBV9 with TRBJ2-1, with D unresolved. Germline V gene lookup returns CDR1 SGDLS and CDR2 YYNGEE. There are 13 residues in the CDR3. Trimming removed 3 bases from V and 10 bases from J, with 14 bases in between. DNA for the CDR3: TGTGCCAGCAGCGCGAACTCTCTACAGGAGCAGTTCTTC. Translation gives CASSANSLQEQFF.

The sample holds a few counts of this clone. The chain uses TRBV4-1 and TRBJ2-1; TRBD2 aligns across 7 bases. The CDR3 runs 15 residues. Germline assignment: CDR1 MGHRA and CDR2 YSYEKL. With V trimmed by 4 bases and J by 6 bases, 9 bases remained unmatched. CDR3 nucleotide sequence: TGCGCCAGCAGCCCCCCTAGCGGAGACCTCAATGAGCAGTTCTTC. Translating it yields CASSPPSGDLNEQFF.

This chain links TRBV10-3 with TRBJ1-5; 8 bases align to TRBD1. Per germline, CDR1 ENHRY and CDR2 SYGVKD. This CDR3 region has 16 residues. With 8 bases clipped from V and 2 bases from J, the junction kept 11 bases outside the gene matches. The CDR3 loop reads CAIHYSDREGNQPQHF. CDR3 bases: TGTGCCATCCACTATTCGGACAGGGAGGGCAATCAGCCCCAGCATTTT.

The chain joins TRBV11-2 to TRBJ2-4; D may be TRBD1 (5 bases). Germline CDR1 SGHAT, CDR2 FQNNGV. Trimming took 3 bases from V and 6 from J, leaving 9 bases between them. The CDR3 runs 13 residues. The CDR3, as DNA: TGTGCCAGCAGCTTGACAGTCTTAAACATTCAGTACTTC. This translates into CASSLTVLNIQYF.

The chain joins TRBV5-1 to TRBJ1-5, with D uncertain. CDR1 and CDR2 (germline): SGHRS, YFSETQ. V was trimmed by 0 bases and J by 7 bases, leaving 17 bases between them. The CDR3 runs 16 residues. CDR3 coding DNA: TGCGCCAGCAGCTTGGAGGGTCCCGATGGGAGCCAGCCCCAGCATTTT. This codes for CASSLEGPDGSQPQHF.